The source of this T cell receptor (beta chain) is a study of cytomegalovirus exposure and HLA in healthy donors. Healthy bone marrow donors formed the donor group. Losses at the gene ends were 0 bases for V and 1 base for J; bases not matched to a gene: 8. There are 18 residues in the CDR3. Germline V gives CDR1 SNHLY, CDR2 FYNNEI. The primer mix had 60 Vbeta and 13 Jbeta primers. Profiling relied on immunoSEQ multiplex PCR, and the TCRdb table lists in-frame clones only, not all of them. The sample includes fewer than 95,000 clones, approximately 63% of them seen just once. Sequencing used PBMCs. This clonotype originated in a woman younger than 45 in good health and CMV-seronegative. V gene TRBV2 combines with J gene TRBJ2-2, with 7 positions matching TRBD2. The CDR3: CASSEALSTSWNTGELFF. The CDR3 DNA is TGTGCCAGCAGTGAAGCGCTTTCGACTAGCTGGAACACCGGGGAGCTGTTTTTT.